This TCR beta chain is drawn from a study of T cell responses to AZD1222 COVID-19 vaccine. The repertoire was sequenced with immunoSEQ multiplex PCR; TCRdb's copy has only in-frame clones and lacks some. There are 150,000 to 200,000 clones in the sample; about 95% occur only once, and approximately 0.69% lies in the top ten. The clonotype comes from an adult in good health. The sample in question was peripheral blood, obtained on day 0 of AZD1222 vaccination.

This CDR3 reads CASSQVWGEGTPGNTIYF. Written as DNA, the CDR3 is TGTGCCAGCAGCCAAGTTTGGGGGGAGGGGACACCTGGAAACACCATATATTTT. The V gene is TRBV3-1 (or the pseudogene TRBV3-2), the J gene TRBJ1-3; D might be TRBD1 (6 bases). This CDR3 has 18 amino acids. Trimming removed 1 base at V and 2 bases at J, with 18 bases between. Germline values: CDR1 LGHDT, CDR2 YNNKEL (reference sequence).